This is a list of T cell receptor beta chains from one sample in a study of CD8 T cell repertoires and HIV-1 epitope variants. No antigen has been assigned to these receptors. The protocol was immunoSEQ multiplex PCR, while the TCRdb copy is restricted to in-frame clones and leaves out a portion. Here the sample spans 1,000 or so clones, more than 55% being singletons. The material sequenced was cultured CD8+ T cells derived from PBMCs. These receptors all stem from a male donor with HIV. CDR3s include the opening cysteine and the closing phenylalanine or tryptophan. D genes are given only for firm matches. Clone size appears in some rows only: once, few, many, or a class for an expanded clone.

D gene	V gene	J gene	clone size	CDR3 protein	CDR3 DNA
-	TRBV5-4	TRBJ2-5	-	CASSLLVEETQYF	TGTGCCAGCAGCTTGTTGGTGGAAGAGACCCAGTACTTC
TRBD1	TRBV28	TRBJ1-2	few	CASTPGDRGPYGYGYTF	TGTGCCAGCACCCCCGGGGACAGGGGACCCTACGGCTATGGCTACACCTTC
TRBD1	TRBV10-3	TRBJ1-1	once	CAIRTDREGRDTEAFF	TGTGCCATCAGGACGGACAGGGAGGGTCGGGACACTGAAGCTTTCTTT
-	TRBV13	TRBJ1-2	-	CASTAGSYGYTF	TGTGCCAGCACTGCAGGGAGCTATGGCTACACCTTC
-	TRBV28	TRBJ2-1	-	CASSLSPDNDEQFF	TGTGCCAGCAGTTTGAGCCCCGATAACGATGAGCAGTTCTTC
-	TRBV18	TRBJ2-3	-	CASSRIPGLSTDTQYF	TGTGCCAGCTCACGAATTCCGGGACTGAGCACAGATACGCAGTATTTT
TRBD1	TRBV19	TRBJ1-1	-	CASSAPSQGIDTEAFF	TGTGCCAGTAGTGCCCCTTCACAGGGGATAGACACTGAAGCTTTCTTT
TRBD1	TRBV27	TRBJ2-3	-	CASSLRDRSTDTQYF	TGTGCCAGCAGTTTGAGGGACAGATCCACAGATACGCAGTATTTT
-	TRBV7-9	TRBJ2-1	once	CASSIGVYNEQFF	TGTGCCAGCAGCATCGGCGTCTACAATGAGCAGTTCTTC
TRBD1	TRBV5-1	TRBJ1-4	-	CASSLPTGTSSNEKLFF	TGCGCCAGCAGCTTGCCGACAGGGACCAGTTCTAATGAAAAACTGTTTTTT
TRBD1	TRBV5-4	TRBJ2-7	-	CASSFGQGSYEQYF	TGTGCCAGCAGCTTCGGACAGGGTTCCTACGAGCAGTACTTC
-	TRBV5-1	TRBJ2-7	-	CASSLEVVSSYEQYF	TGCGCCAGCAGCTTGGAGGTCGTTTCCTCCTACGAGCAGTACTTC
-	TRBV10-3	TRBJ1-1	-	CAISEGDTEAFF	TGTGCCATCAGTGAGGGGGATACTGAAGCTTTCTTT
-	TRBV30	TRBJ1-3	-	CAWSSQQSGNTIYF	TGTGCCTGGAGTTCCCAGCAATCTGGAAACACCATATATTTT
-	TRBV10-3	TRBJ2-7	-	CATLGDSTYEQYF	TGTGCCACCCTAGGGGACTCTACTTACGAGCAGTACTTC
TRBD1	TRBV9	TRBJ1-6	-	CASSVGPGTGMSPLHF	TGTGCCAGCAGCGTAGGCCCCGGGACAGGGATGTCACCCCTCCACTTT
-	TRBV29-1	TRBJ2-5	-	CSVEDWPARETQYF	TGCAGCGTTGAAGATTGGCCAGCAAGGGAGACCCAGTACTTC
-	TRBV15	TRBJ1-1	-	CATSSTISGVNTEAFF	TGTGCCACCAGCAGTACAATATCGGGGGTGAACACTGAAGCTTTCTTT
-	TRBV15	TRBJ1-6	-	CATSRDLQGSPLHF	TGTGCCACCAGCAGAGATTTACAGGGCTCACCCCTCCACTTT
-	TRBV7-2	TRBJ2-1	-	CASSQEGWGYNEQFF	TGTGCCAGCAGCCAGGAGGGATGGGGCTACAATGAGCAGTTCTTC
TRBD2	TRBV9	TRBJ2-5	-	CASSLSGGAQETQYF	TGTGCCAGCAGCCTTAGCGGGGGGGCGCAAGAGACCCAGTACTTC
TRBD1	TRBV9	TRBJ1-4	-	CASSPRDSSNEKLFF	TGTGCCAGCAGCCCAAGGGACAGTTCTAATGAAAAACTGTTTTTT
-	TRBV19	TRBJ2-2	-	CASSPLENTGELFF	TGTGCCAGTAGTCCCCTAGAAAACACCGGGGAGCTGTTTTTT
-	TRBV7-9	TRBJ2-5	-	CASSHPGFQETQYF	TGTGCCAGCAGCCACCCGGGATTCCAAGAGACCCAGTACTTC
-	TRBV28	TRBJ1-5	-	CASSLESGIQPQHF	TGTGCCAGCAGTTTAGAAAGTGGGATTCAGCCCCAGCATTTT
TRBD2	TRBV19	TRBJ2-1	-	CASTMGAGGRNEQFF	TGTGCCAGTACAATGGGAGCGGGAGGGCGGAATGAGCAGTTCTTC
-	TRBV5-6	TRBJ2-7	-	CASSRWGGKEKANEQYF	TGTGCCAGCAGCCGGTGGGGCGGTAAGGAGAAGGCGAACGAGCAGTACTTC